One sample yielded the 20 T cell receptor beta chains listed below, sequenced in a study of T cell responses to AZD1222 COVID-19 vaccine. The table came from immunoSEQ multiplex PCR; TCRdb's copy has only in-frame clones and leaves some out. The repertoire holds some 170,000 clones, with roughly nine tenths as singletons. This specimen consisted of peripheral blood, obtained on day 0 of AZD1222 vaccination. The source of these receptors is an adult in good health.

J is TRBJ2-3 and V is TRBV19; possibly TRBD1 for D (9 bases). Germline V gives CDR1 LNHDA, CDR2 SQIVND (reference sequence). Trimming pared 4 bases from V and 2 bases from J, leaving 22 bases between. CDR3 length: 18 amino acids. The CDR3 sequence: CASSNRQGGGLVTDTQYF. CDR3 nucleotides: TGTGCCAGTAGTAACCGACAGGGGGGGGGACTAGTCACAGATACGCAGTATTTT.

This rearrangement joins TRBV5-1 to TRBJ2-5, with 8 bases fitting TRBD1. Germline CDR1 reads SGHRS; CDR2 reads YFSETQ. V shed 7 bases and J 2 bases; nucleotides not matched to a gene: 13. This CDR3 is 16 amino acids long. In nucleotides, the CDR3 is TGCGCCAGCCGCCGAACAGGGGGACCGGGGCAAGAGACCCAGTACTTC. Protein sequence: CASRRTGGPGQETQYF.

This sequence joins TRBV10-2 and TRBJ1-5; perhaps TRBD1 as D (6 bases). Trimming took off 8 bases at V and 5 bases at J, with 16 bases between the two ends. Germline lookup yields CDR1 WSHSY and CDR2 SAAADI. This CDR3 has 14 amino acids. The CDR3 nucleotides are TGCGCCAGCCAGGGGCTGGGCGGATATCAGCCCCAGCATTTT. It specifies CASQGLGGYQPQHF.

The gene calls are TRBV7-2 and TRBJ1-5; D call uncertain. The CDR3 sequence is 16 residues long. From germline, CDR1 is SGHTA and CDR2 FQGNSA. V gave up 5 bases and J gave up 3 bases, with 17 bases separating them. The CDR3 here is CASSLGIPFTNQPQHF. CDR3 coding DNA: TGTGCCAGCAGCCTCGGGATTCCTTTCACCAATCAGCCCCAGCATTTT.

The rearrangement links TRBV5-4 to TRBJ1-1; D remains unclear. V dropped 4 bases and J dropped 3 bases, with 16 bases sitting between them. The CDR3 is 15 residues long. CDR1 SGHNT and CDR2 YYREEE come from the germline V gene (reference sequence). The CDR3 reads CASSLWTQQYTEAFF. As DNA, the CDR3 is TGTGCCAGCAGCCTGTGGACCCAGCAGTACACTGAAGCTTTCTTT.

The chain joins TRBV30 to TRBJ1-3, with D hard to call. Germline V lookup: CDR1 GTSNPN, CDR2 SVGIG (reference sequence). V was shortened by 0 bases and J by 0 bases, with 12 bases between the two germline ends. The CDR3 extends over 16 amino acids. This CDR3 reads CAWSVPEGRSGNTIYF. The CDR3 bases are TGTGCCTGGAGTGTACCGGAGGGCCGCTCTGGAAACACCATATATTTT.

The chain links TRBV18 to TRBJ2-5; 10 nucleotides align to TRBD2. The CDR3 is made up of 15 amino acids. V trimming: 6 bases; J trimming: 2 bases; junction bases outside the gene matches: 6. Germline V gives CDR1 KGHSH, CDR2 LQKENI. The CDR3: CASSSGLATQETQYF. The CDR3 DNA follows: TGTGCCAGCTCGTCGGGACTAGCGACTCAAGAGACCCAGTACTTC.

This clone was recorded a few times. The rearrangement joins TRBV18 to TRBJ1-1; D uncertain. Germline CDR1 KGHSH, CDR2 LQKENI. The CDR3 spans 14 residues. V gave up 2 bases and J gave up 4 bases, with 11 bases separating them. The CDR3 is CASSPSVVGTEAFF. CDR3 bases: TGTGCCAGCTCACCATCAGTGGTCGGCACTGAAGCTTTCTTT. Drawing the rest from reference TRBV18 and TRBJ1-1, the complete variable domain is NAGVMQNPRHLVRRRGQEARLRCSPMKGHSHVYWYRQLPEEGLKFMVYLQKENIIDESGMPKERFSAEFPKEGPSILRIQQVVRGDSAAYFCASSPSVVGTEAFFGQGTRLTVV.

This clone was detected a few times. V gene TRBV5-1 combines with J gene TRBJ1-3, with TRBD1 matching over 8 bases. From germline, CDR1 is SGHRS and CDR2 YFSETQ. V shed 2 bases and J 4 bases; nucleotides not matched to a gene: 17. The CDR3 runs to 19 residues. The CDR3 is CASSLRGQGALQLGNTIYF. The CDR3 coding sequence is TGCGCCAGCAGCTTAAGAGGGCAGGGGGCCTTGCAACTCGGAAACACCATATATTTT.

This clone has just a few counts. The chain links TRBV30 to TRBJ2-2; perhaps TRBD2 as D (6 bases). Trimming stripped 3 bases from V and 1 base from J, with 12 bases between. This CDR3 contains 15 residues. Germline lookup yields CDR1 GTSNPN and CDR2 SVGIG (reference sequence). Here the CDR3 DNA reads TGTGCCTGGAGCTGGGACTCCCTGAACACCGGGGAGCTGTTTTTT. The encoded protein is CAWSWDSLNTGELFF. The full variable domain, its missing parts supplied by reference TRBV30 and TRBJ2-2, is SQTIHQWPATLVQPVGSPLSLECTVEGTSNPNLYWYRQAAGRGLQLLFYSVGIGQISSEVPQNLSASRPQDRQFILSSKKLLLSDSGFYLCAWSWDSLNTGELFFGEGSRLTVL.

This chain uses TRBV6-5 with TRBJ2-1; 7 bases map to TRBD2. CDR1 MNHEY and CDR2 SVGAGI come from the germline V gene. Unmatched junction bases numbered 5, after V lost 6 bases and J lost 6 bases. There are 13 residues in the CDR3. The CDR3 nucleotides are TGTGCCAGCAGCAGAGCGGGAACCAATGAGCAGTTCTTC. Protein: CASSRAGTNEQFF.

CDR3 amino acids: CATSRDKGAYEQYF. CDR3 DNA: TGTGCCACCAGCAGAGATAAAGGGGCCTACGAGCAGTACTTC. The V call is TRBV15, the J call TRBJ2-7; D possibly corresponds to TRBD1 (5 bases). Germline V CDR1 and CDR2: LNHNV, YYDKDF (reference sequence). There are 14 residues in the CDR3. The V gene lost 0 bases and the J gene lost 2 bases, with 8 bases spanning the gap.

This clone was found a few times. The V call is TRBV15, the J call TRBJ2-3, with unresolved D. Between the trimmed V and J ends, which lost 0 bases and 10 bases, there was a span of 8 bases. Germline CDR1 and CDR2: LNHNV and YYDKDF (reference sequence). This CDR3 region has 12 residues. CDR3 residues: CATSRDDRSQYF. DNA for the CDR3: TGTGCCACCAGCAGAGACGATCGTTCGCAGTATTTT.

The count of this clone is one. The chain uses TRBV19 and TRBJ2-1; TRBD1 matches 10 bases. Germline V gene lookup returns CDR1 LNHDA and CDR2 SQIVND (reference sequence). Losses at the gene ends were 0 bases for V and 0 bases for J; bases not matched to a gene: 14. The CDR3 extends over 21 amino acids. CDR3 DNA: TGTGCCAGTAGTATAGATCGGTTCGGGACAGGGGAATTTAGCTCCTACAATGAGCAGTTCTTC. Its protein is CASSIDRFGTGEFSSYNEQFF.

This clone was observed a single time. CDR3 sequence reads: CASSFGQIYGYTF. The DNA of the CDR3 is TGTGCCAGCAGTTTCGGTCAGATATATGGCTACACCTTC. The chain uses TRBV28 and TRBJ1-2; D is undetermined. The germline CDR1 and CDR2 sequences are MDHEN and SYDVKM. Trimming shortened V by 3 bases and J by 5 bases, and 10 bases separated the two germline ends. CDR3 size: 13 residues.

DNA for the CDR3: TGTGCCAGTAGTATAACCCCGGGACAGACCTCTGGAAACACCATATATTTT. Translation: CASSITPGQTSGNTIYF. The J gene is TRBJ1-3, the V gene TRBV19; 7 bases are shared with TRBD1. The CDR3 sequence is 17 residues long. V dropped 2 bases and J dropped 0; count of bases not matched to a gene: 7. Germline CDR1 reads LNHDA; CDR2 reads SQIVND (reference sequence).

The J gene is TRBJ1-2, the V gene TRBV2, with D perhaps TRBD1 (6 bases). Trimming removed 6 bases from V and 4 bases from J, with 9 bases in between. Germline CDR1 reads SNHLY; CDR2 reads FYNNEI. The CDR3 has 12 residues. The CDR3 DNA reads TGTGCCAGCAGGGACAGTAGCTATGGCTACACCTTC. It is translated as CASRDSSYGYTF.

This chain connects TRBV6-5 to TRBJ2-3; 7 bases align to TRBD2. Germline V lookup: CDR1 MNHEY, CDR2 SVGAGI. V was clipped by 5 bases and J by 1 base; unmatched bases: 6. This CDR3 is 15 amino acids long. This CDR3 is CASSPGAGRTDTQYF. The CDR3 DNA reads TGTGCCAGCAGTCCCGGAGCGGGACGCACAGATACGCAGTATTTT.

The chain combines TRBV6-6 with TRBJ2-7; TRBD2 agrees at 11 bases. CDR3 size: 14 residues. The V gene's germline CDR1 is MNHNY and CDR2 SVGAGI (reference sequence). With 6 bases clipped from V and 4 bases from J, the junction kept 5 bases outside the gene matches. CDR3 residues: CASRPTSGEYEQYV. The CDR3 DNA reads as TGTGCCAGCAGACCGACTAGCGGGGAATACGAGCAGTACGTC.

This clone showed up just a few times. The chain employs TRBV7-3 and TRBJ2-5; possibly TRBD2 for D (5 bases). The V end was cut by 6 bases, the J end by 5 bases, with 13 bases between. This CDR3 contains 13 residues. The germline gives CDR1 SGHTA, CDR2 FQGTGA. CDR3 DNA: TGTGCCAGCAGTCCCTCGGGGATTGAGACCCAGTACTTC. This codes for CASSPSGIETQYF.